This T cell receptor (beta chain) comes out of a study of Ad26.COV2.S vaccination and SARS-CoV-2 variants. Study context: Trial arm assignment for the donor was COV1001 Ad26.COV2.S. Once, or twice with 56 days between doses, Ad26.COV2.S was given intramuscularly.

The CDR3 runs 12 residues. Trimming stripped 4 bases from V and 9 bases from J, with 10 bases between. The germline gives CDR1 SGHNT, CDR2 YENEEA. Clones were sequenced by immunoSEQ multiplex PCR, and TCRdb holds only the in-frame ones, with some missing. This sample has over 400,000 clones, with 80% to 95% found just once. Described treatment: 15 to 20 received Ad26.COV2.S at low or high dose, single or two shots; about 5 received placebo; per-sample allocation not given. Sampling was performed 63 days after the first vaccine or placebo injection. Boston provided a donor who was an adult aged 18-55 years.

This clonotype was sampled from a person between 18 and 59 years old who received the Ad26.COV2.S COVID-19 vaccine or a placebo. V gene TRBV11-3 combines with J gene TRBJ2-1, with a weak D call TRBD2 (5 bases). The sample here was peripheral blood, taken in a trial of Ad26.COV2.S vaccine versus placebo. Written as DNA, the CDR3 is TGTGCCAGCAGCTCGCTAGCATCTGAGCAGTTCTTC. It specifies CASSSLASEQFF.